A selection of T cell receptor beta chains follows, all from one sample in a study of T cell repertoires in cytomegalovirus infection. These receptors' targets are unknown. TCRdb independently ran MiXCR on the reads; one entry per CDR3 protein. The profile shows some 350,000 distinct CDR3 sequences, approximately 32% of them singletons. The material sequenced was cultured PBMCs, taken from culture after CMV antigen stimulation. Receptors originate from a human donor in good health (CMV status not recorded). Some clones in this sample may be carry-over from other donors' samples. Each CDR3 is given without its conserved first and last residue.

v_call: TRBV4-1; cdr3_aa: ASSQEVSGTNQPQH
v_call: TRBV28; cdr3_aa: ASSPSGLSGTNEQF
v_call: TRBV27; cdr3_aa: ASSGQENYEQY
v_call: TRBV12-3/TRBV12-4; cdr3_aa: ASSQQGVVSPLH
v_call: TRBV7-2; cdr3_aa: ASRPMGRVNNEQF
v_call: TRBV4-1; cdr3_aa: ASSQDEVNYGYT
v_call: TRBV7-2; cdr3_aa: ASSFGTGLAGRVSYEQY
v_call: TRBV7-9; cdr3_aa: ASSSLAGRTQY
v_call: TRBV18; cdr3_aa: ASSPSRDRVHGYT
v_call: TRBV10-3; cdr3_aa: AISDSLNTEAF